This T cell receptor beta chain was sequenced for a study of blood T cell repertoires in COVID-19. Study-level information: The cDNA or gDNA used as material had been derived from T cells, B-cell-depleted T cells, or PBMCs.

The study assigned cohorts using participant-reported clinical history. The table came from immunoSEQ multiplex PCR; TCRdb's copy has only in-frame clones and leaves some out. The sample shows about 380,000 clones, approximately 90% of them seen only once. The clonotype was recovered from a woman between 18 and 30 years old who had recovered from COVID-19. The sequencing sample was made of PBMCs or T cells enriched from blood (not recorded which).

The CDR3 bases are TGCGCCAGCAGCCTCGAGAGGGGACAGGGACCATTGGCAGTGGGAAACACCATATATTTT. Translated: CASSLERGQGPLAVGNTIYF. The genes are TRBV4-1 and TRBJ1-3; 9 bases line up with TRBD1. The CDR3 consists of 20 residues. Per the germline V gene, CDR1 is MGHRA and CDR2 is YSYEKL. Trimming at V came to 4 bases and at J to 4 bases, leaving 20 bases not matched to a gene.